A single TCR beta chain is shown here with its context. Its antigen is undetermined. The V and J ends lost 2 bases and 6 bases respectively, with 11 bases between them. The CDR3 is 13 residues long. Germline loops: CDR1 DFQATT, CDR2 SNEGSKA (reference sequence). These data originate in a study of response to subunit inactivated influenza vaccine. Regarding the study as a whole: Authors suggested few new T cells are recruited by each seasonal influenza vaccination.

Each CDR3 protein is one row after TCRdb ran MiXCR on the RT-PCR reads. This repertoire shows some 480,000 distinct CDR3 sequences, approximately 9.9% found once; its top ten account for roughly 12%. The input for sequencing was PBMCs from blood, taken 40 to 50 days after vaccination. This receptor was taken from a middle-aged man who received an inactivated influenza vaccine. V is TRBV20-1 and J is TRBJ1-5, with D perhaps matching TRBD1 (6 bases). CDR3 region: CSARQTGSQPQHF. The DNA of the CDR3 is TGCAGTGCTAGACAAACAGGGTCTCAGCCCCAGCATTTT.